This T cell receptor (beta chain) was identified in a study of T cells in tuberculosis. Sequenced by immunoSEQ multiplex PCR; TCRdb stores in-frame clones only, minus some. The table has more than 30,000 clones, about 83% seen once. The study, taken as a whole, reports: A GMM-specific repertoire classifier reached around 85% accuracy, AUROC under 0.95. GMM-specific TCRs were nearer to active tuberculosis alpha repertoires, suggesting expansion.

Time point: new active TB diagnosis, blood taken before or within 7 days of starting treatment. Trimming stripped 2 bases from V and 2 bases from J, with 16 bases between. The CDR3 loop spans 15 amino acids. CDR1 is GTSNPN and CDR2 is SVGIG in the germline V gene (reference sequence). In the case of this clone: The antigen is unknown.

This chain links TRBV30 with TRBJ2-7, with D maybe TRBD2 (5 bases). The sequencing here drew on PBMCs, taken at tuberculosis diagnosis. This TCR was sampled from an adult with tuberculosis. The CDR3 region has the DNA TGTGCCTGGAGTCTCGGGGTATCCGTCACCTACGAGCAGTACTTC. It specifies CAWSLGVSVTYEQYF.